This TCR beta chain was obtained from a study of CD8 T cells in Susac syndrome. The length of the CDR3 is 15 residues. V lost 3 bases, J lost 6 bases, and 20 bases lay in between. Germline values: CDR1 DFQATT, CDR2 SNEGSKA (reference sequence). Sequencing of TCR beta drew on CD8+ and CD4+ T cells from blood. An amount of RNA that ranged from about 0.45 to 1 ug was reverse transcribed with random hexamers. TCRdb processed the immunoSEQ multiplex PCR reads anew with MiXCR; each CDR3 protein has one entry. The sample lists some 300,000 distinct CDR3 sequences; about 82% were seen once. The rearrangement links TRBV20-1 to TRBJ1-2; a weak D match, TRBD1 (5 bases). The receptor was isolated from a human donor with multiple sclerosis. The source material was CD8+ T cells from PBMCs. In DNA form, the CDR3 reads TGCAGTGCTAGGGAGAGAATGGGACTCGCAAATGGCTACACCTTC. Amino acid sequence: CSARERMGLANGYTF.